This T cell receptor (beta chain) is from a study of human CD8 memory T cell subsets. Study-wide results and limits: Similar levels of high diversity, measured as normalized Shannon-Wiener diversity, were found in stem-like memory and precursor exhausted T cells, which was not the case for effector memory cells. Minimal repertoire overlap was seen between stem-like memory T cells and precursor exhausted T cells. Among the subsets, Chao1 estimates suggested that stem-like memory T cells were more diverse than precursor exhausted T cells.

Scientists made TCR beta libraries using UMI-labeled 5' RACE. TCRdb re-called the 5' RACE reads; every CDR3 protein appears as one record, without DNA. The sample's table shows about 11,000 distinct CDR3 sequences. It was by negative magnetic separation that total CD8+ T cells were enriched. The CDR3 loop spans 14 amino acids. Per germline, CDR1 SQVTM and CDR2 ANQGSEA. Concerning this clonotype itself: Its antigen is unknown.

The source is a human donor in good health. The gene calls are TRBV29-1 and TRBJ2-3; TCRdb's assignment of TRBD2 cannot be checked, as there is no DNA. Sequencing used CD8+ T cells from PBMCs. The chain's CDR3 is CSVATSGSTDTQYF.